These T cell receptor beta chains were read from a single sample in a study of identical twins. One entry per CDR3 protein results from TCRdb running MiXCR on the 5' RACE reads. The data contain hundreds of thousands of distinct CDR3 sequences, around 24% of them singletons. This sample also appeared in a second study, on T cells expressing NK-cell markers.

What was sequenced was CD4+ T cells sorted from blood. These receptors came from a woman aged 18-29 years in good health. The conserved cysteine and the conserved F or W are not part of the CDR3 here.

V gene	CDR3 protein
TRBV28	ASSEIPSTDTQY
TRBV9	ASSVGGLAGRLEQF
TRBV10-1	ASSEEQSGGWGTEAF
TRBV5-5	ASNRRPGQGADQY
TRBV15	ATSRDWTVEY
TRBV5-8	ASSRGGRVFLTGELF
TRBV20-1	SATDRPGELF
TRBV20-1	SARRSAQETQY
TRBV2	ASSEALPKGYNEQF
TRBV18	ASSPGTGRTEAF
TRBV20-1	SPKRGNRDTQY
TRBV5-6	ASTPGLPGEDNEQF